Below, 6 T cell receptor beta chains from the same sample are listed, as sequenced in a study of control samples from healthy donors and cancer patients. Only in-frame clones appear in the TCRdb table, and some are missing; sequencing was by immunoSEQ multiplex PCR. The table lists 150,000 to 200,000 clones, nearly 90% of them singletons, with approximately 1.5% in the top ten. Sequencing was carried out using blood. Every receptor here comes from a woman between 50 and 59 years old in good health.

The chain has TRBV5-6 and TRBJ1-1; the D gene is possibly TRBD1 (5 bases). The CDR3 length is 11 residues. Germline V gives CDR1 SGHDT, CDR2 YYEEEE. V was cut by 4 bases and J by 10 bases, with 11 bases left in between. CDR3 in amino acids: CASSGGLGAFF. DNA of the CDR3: TGTGCCAGCAGCGGGGGGTTGGGAGCTTTCTTT.

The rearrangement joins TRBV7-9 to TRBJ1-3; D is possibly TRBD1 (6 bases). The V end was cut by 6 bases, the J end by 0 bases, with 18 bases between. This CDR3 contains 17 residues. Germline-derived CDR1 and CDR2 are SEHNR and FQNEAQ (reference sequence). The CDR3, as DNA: TGTGCCAGCAGGATCGCCTCAGGGGTCCTCTCTGGAAACACCATATATTTT. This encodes CASRIASGVLSGNTIYF.

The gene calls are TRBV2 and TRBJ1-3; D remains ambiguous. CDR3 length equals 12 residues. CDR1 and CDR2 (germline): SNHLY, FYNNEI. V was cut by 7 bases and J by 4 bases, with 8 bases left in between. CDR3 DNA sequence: TGTGCCAGCAAGATTGGCGGAAACACCATATATTTT. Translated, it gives CASKIGGNTIYF.

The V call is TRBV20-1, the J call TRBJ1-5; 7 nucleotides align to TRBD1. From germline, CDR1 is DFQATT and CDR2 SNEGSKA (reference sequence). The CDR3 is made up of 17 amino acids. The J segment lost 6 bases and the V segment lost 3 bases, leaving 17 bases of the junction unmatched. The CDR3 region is CSASAGGVPVGSQPQHF. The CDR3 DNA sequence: TGCAGTGCTAGTGCAGGGGGGGTACCCGTGGGCAGTCAGCCCCAGCATTTT.

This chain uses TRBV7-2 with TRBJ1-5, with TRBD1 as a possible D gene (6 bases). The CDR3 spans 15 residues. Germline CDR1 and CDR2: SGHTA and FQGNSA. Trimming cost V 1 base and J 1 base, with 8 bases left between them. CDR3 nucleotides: TGTGCCAGCAGCTTAGTACAGGGAAGCAATCAGCCCCAGCATTTT. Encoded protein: CASSLVQGSNQPQHF.

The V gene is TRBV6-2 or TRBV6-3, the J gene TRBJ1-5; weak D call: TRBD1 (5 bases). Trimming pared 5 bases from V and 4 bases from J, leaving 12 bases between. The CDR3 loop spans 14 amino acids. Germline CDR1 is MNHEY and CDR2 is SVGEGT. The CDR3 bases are TGTGCCAGCAGTAGAGACAGTGCTAATCAGCCCCAGCATTTT. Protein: CASSRDSANQPQHF.